Listed below are T cell receptor beta chains from one sample, sequenced in a study of T cell responses to AZD1222 COVID-19 vaccine. Produced via immunoSEQ multiplex PCR; TCRdb's table is partial and in-frame only. There are around 130,000 clones in the sample; roughly 88% occur only once, and under 6% lies in the top ten. The sample consisted of peripheral blood, taken 28 days after the second AZD1222 dose. Receptor source: an adult who received the AZD1222 COVID-19 vaccine. Both conserved end residues are part of each CDR3. The order of the fields is D gene, CDR3 length, J gene, V gene, clone size, CDR3 DNA, CDR3 protein. A D gene is named only where the DNA matches it firmly. Expanded clones get a size class; other rows say once, few or many, or leave the size out.

D gene: TRBD1
CDR3 length: 13
J gene: TRBJ2-5
V gene: TRBV24-1
clone size: NA
CDR3 DNA: TGTGCCACCAGTGAAGGGGGCTTCGGGACCCAGTACTTC
CDR3 protein: CATSEGGFGTQYF

D gene: NA
CDR3 length: 12
J gene: TRBJ2-7
V gene: TRBV11-3
clone size: few
CDR3 DNA: TGTGCCAGCAGCTTCGTGGGGGCCGAGCAGTACTTC
CDR3 protein: CASSFVGAEQYF

D gene: TRBD1
CDR3 length: 16
J gene: TRBJ2-5
V gene: TRBV9
clone size: NA
CDR3 DNA: TGTGCCAGCAGCGGAGCGGTGTCCGACAGGGGAGAGACCCAGTACTTC
CDR3 protein: CASSGAVSDRGETQYF

D gene: NA
CDR3 length: 15
J gene: TRBJ2-3
V gene: TRBV7-9
clone size: NA
CDR3 DNA: TGTGCCAGCAGCCGTGAGGCGGGCCGGACAGATACGCAGTATTTT
CDR3 protein: CASSREAGRTDTQYF

D gene: NA
CDR3 length: 13
J gene: TRBJ1-5
V gene: TRBV27
clone size: NA
CDR3 DNA: TGTGCCAGCAGTTTTGACGGGAGGCAGCCCCAGCATTTT
CDR3 protein: CASSFDGRQPQHF

D gene: NA
CDR3 length: 15
J gene: TRBJ1-2
V gene: TRBV5-4
clone size: NA
CDR3 DNA: TGTGCCAGCAGCTTGGGGACCCCATCCCACTATGGCTACACCTTC
CDR3 protein: CASSLGTPSHYGYTF

D gene: TRBD1
CDR3 length: 14
J gene: TRBJ2-3
V gene: TRBV4-1
clone size: NA
CDR3 DNA: TGCGCCAGCAGCCTGGGACAGGACACAGATACGCAGTATTTT
CDR3 protein: CASSLGQDTDTQYF

D gene: NA
CDR3 length: 14
J gene: TRBJ1-5
V gene: TRBV30
clone size: NA
CDR3 DNA: TGTGCCTGGAGTTACGGGGAGAGCAATCAGCCCCAGCATTTT
CDR3 protein: CAWSYGESNQPQHF

D gene: TRBD1
CDR3 length: 15
J gene: TRBJ2-1
V gene: TRBV5-1
clone size: NA
CDR3 DNA: TGCGCCAGCAGCCTGGGACAGGGCGGTTGGCATGAGCAGTTCTTC
CDR3 protein: CASSLGQGGWHEQFF

D gene: NA
CDR3 length: 14
J gene: TRBJ1-6
V gene: TRBV2
clone size: once
CDR3 DNA: TGTGCCAGCAGTGTGCAGGGGTTTGATTCACCCCTCCACTTT
CDR3 protein: CASSVQGFDSPLHF

D gene: NA
CDR3 length: 15
J gene: TRBJ2-5
V gene: TRBV24-1
clone size: NA
CDR3 DNA: TGTGCCACCAGTGATCGGGTAGGCGGCCAAGAGACCCAGTACTTC
CDR3 protein: CATSDRVGGQETQYF

D gene: TRBD1
CDR3 length: 14
J gene: TRBJ1-5
V gene: TRBV9
clone size: NA
CDR3 DNA: TGTGCCAGCAGTTTGACAGGGACAGGACAGCCCCAGCATTTT
CDR3 protein: CASSLTGTGQPQHF

D gene: NA
CDR3 length: 11
J gene: TRBJ1-3
V gene: TRBV20-1
clone size: NA
CDR3 DNA: TGCAGTGCCACCTCCCGACGCACCATATATTTT
CDR3 protein: CSATSRRTIYF

D gene: NA
CDR3 length: 14
J gene: TRBJ2-3
V gene: TRBV7-2
clone size: NA
CDR3 DNA: TGTGCCAGCAGCTTAGTGGGGACGACAGATACGCAGTATTTT
CDR3 protein: CASSLVGTTDTQYF

D gene: TRBD1
CDR3 length: 15
J gene: TRBJ1-1
V gene: TRBV5-1
clone size: NA
CDR3 DNA: TGCGCCAGCAGCTGGGACAGGGACCTAGGCACTGAAGCTTTCTTT
CDR3 protein: CASSWDRDLGTEAFF

D gene: NA
CDR3 length: 16
J gene: TRBJ1-6
V gene: TRBV4-2
clone size: NA
CDR3 DNA: TGTGCCAGCAGCCAAGATGCGGCCCAAGCCTCCCCACCCCTCCACTTT
CDR3 protein: CASSQDAAQASPPLHF

D gene: NA
CDR3 length: 12
J gene: TRBJ1-2
V gene: TRBV7-9
clone size: NA
CDR3 DNA: TGTGCCAGCAGCTTAGTTGAGGGGGACTACACCTTC
CDR3 protein: CASSLVEGDYTF

D gene: NA
CDR3 length: 16
J gene: TRBJ2-6
V gene: TRBV3-1/TRBV3-2
clone size: NA
CDR3 DNA: TGTGCCAGCAGCCAAGGTCCGGGGCCTGGGGCCAACGTCCTGACTTTC
CDR3 protein: CASSQGPGPGANVLTF

D gene: NA
CDR3 length: 15
J gene: TRBJ2-1
V gene: TRBV7-9
clone size: NA
CDR3 DNA: TGTGCCATTCAGCGGGCAGGGTTGTCCTACAATGAGCAGTTCTTC
CDR3 protein: CAIQRAGLSYNEQFF

D gene: NA
CDR3 length: 15
J gene: TRBJ1-1
V gene: TRBV7-2
clone size: few
CDR3 DNA: TGTGCCAGCAGCCCTCAAGGGTTTGGGAACACTGAAGCTTTCTTT
CDR3 protein: CASSPQGFGNTEAFF

D gene: NA
CDR3 length: 12
J gene: TRBJ1-2
V gene: TRBV28
clone size: NA
CDR3 DNA: TGTGCCAGCAGTTCGGACACCTATGGCTACACCTTC
CDR3 protein: CASSSDTYGYTF

D gene: NA
CDR3 length: 16
J gene: TRBJ2-1
V gene: TRBV21-1
clone size: NA
CDR3 DNA: TGTGCCAGCAGCAAAGATACGGACAGGGTTATCAGCGAGCAGTTCTTC
CDR3 protein: CASSKDTDRVISEQFF

D gene: TRBD1
CDR3 length: 14
J gene: TRBJ1-6
V gene: TRBV6-5
clone size: NA
CDR3 DNA: TGTGCCAGCAGTACCGGACAGGGGAGTTCACCCCTCCACTTT
CDR3 protein: CASSTGQGSSPLHF